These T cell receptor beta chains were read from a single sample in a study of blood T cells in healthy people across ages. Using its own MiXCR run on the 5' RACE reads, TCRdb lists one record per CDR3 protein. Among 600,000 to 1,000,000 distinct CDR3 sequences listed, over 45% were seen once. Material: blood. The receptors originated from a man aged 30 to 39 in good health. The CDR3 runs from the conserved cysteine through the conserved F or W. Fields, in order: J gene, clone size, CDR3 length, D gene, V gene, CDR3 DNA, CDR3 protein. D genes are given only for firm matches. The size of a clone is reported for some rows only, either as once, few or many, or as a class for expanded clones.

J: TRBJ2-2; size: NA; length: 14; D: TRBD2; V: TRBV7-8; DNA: TGTGCCAGCAGCTTAAGACTAGCGGCCGGGGAGCTGTTTTTT; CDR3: CASSLRLAAGELFF
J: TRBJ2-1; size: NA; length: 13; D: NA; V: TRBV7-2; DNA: TGTGCCAGGGCCCGGTCAGGGCACAATGAGCAGTTCTTC; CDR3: CARARSGHNEQFF
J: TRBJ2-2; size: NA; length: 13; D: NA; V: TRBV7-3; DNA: TGTGCCAGCAGCGTACAGGGTACCGGGGAGCTGTTTTTT; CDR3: CASSVQGTGELFF
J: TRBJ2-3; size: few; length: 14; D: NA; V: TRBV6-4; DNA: TGTGCCAGCAGTGACTCATCCAGGGAAGATACGCAGTATTTT; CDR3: CASSDSSREDTQYF
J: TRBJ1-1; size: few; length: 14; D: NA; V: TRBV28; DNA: TGTGCCAGCAGTTACCCAGGTCGCCCGGGGCGAGCTTTCTTT; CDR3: CASSYPGRPGRAFF
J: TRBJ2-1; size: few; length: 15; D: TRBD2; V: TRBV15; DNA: TGTGCCACCAGCAGGACTAGCGGGGGGGCTAATGAGCAGTTCTTC; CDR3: CATSRTSGGANEQFF
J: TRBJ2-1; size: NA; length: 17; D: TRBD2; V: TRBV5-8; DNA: TGTGCCAGCAGCTTGGCCTCGGGACTAGCGGGAGGCTATGAGCAGTTCTTC; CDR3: CASSLASGLAGGYEQFF
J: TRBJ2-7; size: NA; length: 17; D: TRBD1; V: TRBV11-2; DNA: TGTGCCAGCAGCTTAGTTCTTCTTGACAGGGGGACGAACGAGCAGTACTTC; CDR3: CASSLVLLDRGTNEQYF
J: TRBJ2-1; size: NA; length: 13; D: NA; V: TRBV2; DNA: TGTGCCAGCAGTGAAGGCCAGAGGAATGAGCAGTTCTTC; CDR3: CASSEGQRNEQFF
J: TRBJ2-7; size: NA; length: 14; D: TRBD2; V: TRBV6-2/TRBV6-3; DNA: TGTGCCAGCTGCCTAGCGGGGAACTCCTACGAGCAGTACTTC; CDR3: CASCLAGNSYEQYF
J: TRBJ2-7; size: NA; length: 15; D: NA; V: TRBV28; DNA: TGTGCCAGCAGTCCCCCCTCTGGAAGGGGCGACGAGCAGTACTTC; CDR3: CASSPPSGRGDEQYF
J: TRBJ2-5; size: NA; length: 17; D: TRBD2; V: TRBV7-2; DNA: TGTGCCAGCACCCCAGGGGCCCTAGCGGGGCATCGTGAGACCCAGTACTTC; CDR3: CASTPGALAGHRETQYF
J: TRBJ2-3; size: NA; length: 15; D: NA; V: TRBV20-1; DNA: TGCAGTGCTAGAGATATGACAGGCAGCACAGATACGCAGTATTTT; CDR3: CSARDMTGSTDTQYF
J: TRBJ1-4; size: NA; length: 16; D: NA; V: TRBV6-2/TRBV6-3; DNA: TGTGCCAGCAGTTACTCCGGACGCATAGATAATGAAAAACTGTTTTTT; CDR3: CASSYSGRIDNEKLFF
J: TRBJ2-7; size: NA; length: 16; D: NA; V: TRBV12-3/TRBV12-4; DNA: TGTGCCAGCAGTTTTTGGACAGAGAAGCAGTCCTACGAGCAGTACTTC; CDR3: CASSFWTEKQSYEQYF
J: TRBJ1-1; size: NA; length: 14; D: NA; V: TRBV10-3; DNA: TGTGCCATCAGTGGATCTCAGGGAAACACTGAAGCTTTCTTT; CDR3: CAISGSQGNTEAFF
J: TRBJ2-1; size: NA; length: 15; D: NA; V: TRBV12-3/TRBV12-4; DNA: TGTGCCAGCAGTTCCCCCCGAGGACGTTACAATGAGCAGTTCTTC; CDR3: CASSSPRGRYNEQFF
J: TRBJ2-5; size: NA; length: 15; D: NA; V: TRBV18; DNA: TGTGCCAGCTCCACACAGGGTTTCGACCAAGAGACCCAGTACTTC; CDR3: CASSTQGFDQETQYF
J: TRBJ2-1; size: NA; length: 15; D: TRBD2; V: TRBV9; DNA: TGTGCCAGCAGCGTGGATAGCGGGAGTTACAATGAGCAGTTCTTC; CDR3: CASSVDSGSYNEQFF
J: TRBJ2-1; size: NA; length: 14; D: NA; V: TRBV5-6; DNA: TGTGCCAGCAGCTTGGCTTCTCGGTACAATGAGCAGTTCTTC; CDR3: CASSLASRYNEQFF
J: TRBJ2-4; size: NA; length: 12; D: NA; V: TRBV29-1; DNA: TGCAGCGCAAAAGATGAAGTGAACATTCAGTACTTC; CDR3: CSAKDEVNIQYF
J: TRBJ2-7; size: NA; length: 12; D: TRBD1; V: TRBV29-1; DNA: TGCAGCGTTGTACAGGGGAATGGGGAGCAGTACTTC; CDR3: CSVVQGNGEQYF
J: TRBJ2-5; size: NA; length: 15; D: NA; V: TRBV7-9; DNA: TGTGCCAGCAGCCACGACAGTTACCCTCAAGAGACCCAGTACTTC; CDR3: CASSHDSYPQETQYF
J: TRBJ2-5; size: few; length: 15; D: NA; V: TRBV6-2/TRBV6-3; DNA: TGTGCCAGCAGTTACATAGGCGGAGCCCCAGAGACCCAGTACTTC; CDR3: CASSYIGGAPETQYF
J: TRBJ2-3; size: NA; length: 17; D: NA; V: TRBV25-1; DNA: TGTGCCAGCAGTGAAGACGTGGGGGGAAGAAACACAGATACGCAGTATTTT; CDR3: CASSEDVGGRNTDTQYF
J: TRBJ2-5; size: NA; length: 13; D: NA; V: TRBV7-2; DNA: TGTGCCAGCAGCTTAGAGCCGCAAGAGACCCAGTACTTC; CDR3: CASSLEPQETQYF
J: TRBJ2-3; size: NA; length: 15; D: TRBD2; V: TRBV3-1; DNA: TGTGCCAGCAGCCACCGGGACTACCTCACAGATACGCAGTATTTT; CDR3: CASSHRDYLTDTQYF
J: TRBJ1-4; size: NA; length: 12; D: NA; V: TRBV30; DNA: TGTGCCTGGAGTGTATCTGGGGAAAAACTGTTTTTT; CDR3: CAWSVSGEKLFF
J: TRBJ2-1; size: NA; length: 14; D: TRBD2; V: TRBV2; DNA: TGTGCCAGCAGTGTACGGGAGGCCTACAATGAGCAGTTCTTC; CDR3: CASSVREAYNEQFF
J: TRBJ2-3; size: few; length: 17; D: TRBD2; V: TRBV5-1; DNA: TGCGCCAGCAGCTCCGGTACTAGCGGGGGTTTCACAGATACGCAGTATTTT; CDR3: CASSSGTSGGFTDTQYF
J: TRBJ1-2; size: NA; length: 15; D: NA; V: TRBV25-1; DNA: TGTGCCAGCAGTGATTTATCTCCTTACGTTGGAGGCTACACCTTC; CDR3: CASSDLSPYVGGYTF
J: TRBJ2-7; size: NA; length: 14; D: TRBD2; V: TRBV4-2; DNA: TGTGCCAGCAGCCACCCGACTAGCGGCTACGAGCAGTACTTC; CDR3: CASSHPTSGYEQYF
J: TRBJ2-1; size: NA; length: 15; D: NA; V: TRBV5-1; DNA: TGCGCCGGCAGCTTGACCCTAACATTCTACAATGAGCAGTTCTTC; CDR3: CAGSLTLTFYNEQFF
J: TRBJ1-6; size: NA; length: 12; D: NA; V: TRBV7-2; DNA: TGTGCCAGCAGCGCCGGATCTTCGGCCCTCCACTTT; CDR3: CASSAGSSALHF
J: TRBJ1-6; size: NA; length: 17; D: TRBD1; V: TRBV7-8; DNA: TGTGCCAGCAGCGGGATAAGCGGGACAGGGGTAAATTCACCCCTCCACTTT; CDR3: CASSGISGTGVNSPLHF
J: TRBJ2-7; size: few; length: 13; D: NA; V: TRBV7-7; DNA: TGTGCTAGCAGCTTAGAGACGTGGGACGAGCAGTACTTC; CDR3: CASSLETWDEQYF
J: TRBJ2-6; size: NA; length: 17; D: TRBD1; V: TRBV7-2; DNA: TGTGCCAGCAGCCGGACAGGGGGCATAAGAGGGGCCAACGTCCTGACTTTC; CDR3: CASSRTGGIRGANVLTF
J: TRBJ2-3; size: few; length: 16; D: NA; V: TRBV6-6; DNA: TGTGCCAGCAGTTACTCGGGGACCCCTACTACAGATACGCAGTATTTT; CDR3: CASSYSGTPTTDTQYF
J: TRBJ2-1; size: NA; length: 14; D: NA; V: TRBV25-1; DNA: TGTGCCAGCCTGATGAGTGGCTCCAGGCATGAGCAGTTCTTC; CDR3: CASLMSGSRHEQFF
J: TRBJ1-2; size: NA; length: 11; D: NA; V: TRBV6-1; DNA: TGTGCCACAGGGGCGGCCTATGGCTACACCTTC; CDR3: CATGAAYGYTF
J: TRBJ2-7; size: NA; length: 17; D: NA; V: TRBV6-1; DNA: TGTGCCAGCTCTCCCAGGGGGGGGCCAGCTTCGATTTACGAGCAGTACTTC; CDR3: CASSPRGGPASIYEQYF
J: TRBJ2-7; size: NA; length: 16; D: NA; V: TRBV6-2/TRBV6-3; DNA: TGTGCCAGCAGTTACTCGATCGAGGGGAGCTCCTACGGGCAGTACTTC; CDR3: CASSYSIEGSSYGQYF
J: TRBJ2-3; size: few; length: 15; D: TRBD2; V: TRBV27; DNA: TGTGCCAGCAGTTTTGGGCTAGCGGGGGGCGTTACGCAGTATTTT; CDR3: CASSFGLAGGVTQYF
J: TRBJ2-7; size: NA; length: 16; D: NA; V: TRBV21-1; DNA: TGTGCCAGCAGCAACCCTCGCAGGGGGTTCGCCTACGAGCAGTACTTC; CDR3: CASSNPRRGFAYEQYF
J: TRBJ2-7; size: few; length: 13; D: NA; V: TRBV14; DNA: TGTGCCAGCAGCCAAGTATGGGCAGCCGAGCAGTACTTC; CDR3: CASSQVWAAEQYF
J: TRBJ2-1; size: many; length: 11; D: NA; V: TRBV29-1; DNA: TGCAGCGTCAGGCGGGTGAATGAGCAGTTCTTC; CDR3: CSVRRVNEQFF
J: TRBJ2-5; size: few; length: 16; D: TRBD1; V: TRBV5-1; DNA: TGCGCCAGCAGCTTGGCCTTGGACAGGGGGAAAGAGACCCAGTACTTC; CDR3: CASSLALDRGKETQYF
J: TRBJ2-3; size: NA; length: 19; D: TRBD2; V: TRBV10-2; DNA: TGCGCCAGCAGTGAGACCTCCTTAGCGGGGCGTACGGAAACAGATACGCAGTATTTT; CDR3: CASSETSLAGRTETDTQYF
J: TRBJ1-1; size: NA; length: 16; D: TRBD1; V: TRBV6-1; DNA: TGTGCCAGCAGAGAGCCGGGACAGGGACGGAACACTGAAGCTTTCTTT; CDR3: CASREPGQGRNTEAFF
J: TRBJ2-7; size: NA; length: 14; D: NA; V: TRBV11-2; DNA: TGTGCCAGCAGCTTCGGCCGGATACTTTACGAGCAGTACTTC; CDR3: CASSFGRILYEQYF
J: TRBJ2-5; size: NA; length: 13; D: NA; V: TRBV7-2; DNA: TGTGCCAGCCTAATGGGGCCTCAAGAGACCCAGTACTTC; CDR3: CASLMGPQETQYF
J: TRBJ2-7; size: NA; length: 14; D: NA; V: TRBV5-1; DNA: TGCGCCAGCAGGGTTTCGTCAGGGGGGCGCGAGCAGTACTTC; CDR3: CASRVSSGGREQYF
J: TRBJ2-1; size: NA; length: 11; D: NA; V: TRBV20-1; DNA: TGCAGGGCCATGACTAGCAATGAGCAGTTCTTC; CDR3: CRAMTSNEQFF
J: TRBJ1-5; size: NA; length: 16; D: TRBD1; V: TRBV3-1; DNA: TGTGCCAGCAGCCAAGGGGACAGGGGTCGCAATCAGCCCCAGCATTTT; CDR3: CASSQGDRGRNQPQHF